The clone carrying this TCR beta chain came up a few times. TCRdb fed the RT-PCR reads into MiXCR, producing one record per CDR3 protein. The data contain about 680,000 distinct CDR3 sequences, 13% to 15% of them seen just once; the ten biggest clones take up roughly 3.9%. Trimming removed 3 bases at V and 4 bases at J, with 10 bases between. The CDR3 extends over 12 amino acids. Germline loops: CDR1 DFQATT, CDR2 SNEGSKA (reference sequence). Sequences were obtained from memory CD4+ T cells from blood. The sequence came from a female donor in good health, serving as a healthy control. The chain couples TRBV20-1 to TRBJ2-7; a weak D match, TRBD2 (6 bases). DNA of the CDR3: TGCAGTGCTAGCGGGGGAGTTTACGAGCAGTACTTC. It codes for CSASGGVYEQYF.